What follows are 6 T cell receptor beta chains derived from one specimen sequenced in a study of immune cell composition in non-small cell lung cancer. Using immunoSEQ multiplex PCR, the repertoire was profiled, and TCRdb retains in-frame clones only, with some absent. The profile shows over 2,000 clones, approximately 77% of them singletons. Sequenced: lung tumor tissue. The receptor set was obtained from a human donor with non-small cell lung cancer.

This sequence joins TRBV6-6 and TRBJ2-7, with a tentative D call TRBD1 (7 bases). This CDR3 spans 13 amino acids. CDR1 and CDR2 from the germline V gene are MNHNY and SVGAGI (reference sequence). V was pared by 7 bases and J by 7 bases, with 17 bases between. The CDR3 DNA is TGTGCCAGCACAATCAAGGGGGCGGGGGAGCAGTACTTC. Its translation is CASTIKGAGEQYF.

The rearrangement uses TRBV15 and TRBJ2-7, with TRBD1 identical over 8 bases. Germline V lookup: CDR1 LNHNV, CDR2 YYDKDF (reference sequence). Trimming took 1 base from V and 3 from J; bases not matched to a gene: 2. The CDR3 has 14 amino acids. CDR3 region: CATSRGGTGYEQYF. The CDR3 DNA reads TGTGCCACCAGCAGAGGCGGGACAGGCTACGAGCAGTACTTC.

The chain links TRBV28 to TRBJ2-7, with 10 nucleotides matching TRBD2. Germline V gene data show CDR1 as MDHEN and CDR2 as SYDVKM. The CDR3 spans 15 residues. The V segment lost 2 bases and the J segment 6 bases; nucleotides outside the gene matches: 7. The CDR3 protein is CASSLLAGVASEQYF. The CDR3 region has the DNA TGTGCCAGCAGTTTACTAGCGGGAGTGGCTAGCGAGCAGTACTTC. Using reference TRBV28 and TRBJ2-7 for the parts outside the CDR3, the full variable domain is DVKVTQSSRYLVKRTGEKVFLECVQDMDHENMFWYRQDPGLGLRLIYFSYDVKMKEKGDIPEGYSVSREKKERFSLILESASTNQTSMYLCASSLLAGVASEQYFGPGTRLTVT.

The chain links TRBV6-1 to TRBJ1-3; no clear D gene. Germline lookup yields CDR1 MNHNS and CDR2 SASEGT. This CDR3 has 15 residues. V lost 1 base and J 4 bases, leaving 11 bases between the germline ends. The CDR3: CASSEDGGRGNTIYF. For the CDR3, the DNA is TGTGCCAGCAGTGAAGATGGAGGCAGGGGAAACACCATATATTTT.

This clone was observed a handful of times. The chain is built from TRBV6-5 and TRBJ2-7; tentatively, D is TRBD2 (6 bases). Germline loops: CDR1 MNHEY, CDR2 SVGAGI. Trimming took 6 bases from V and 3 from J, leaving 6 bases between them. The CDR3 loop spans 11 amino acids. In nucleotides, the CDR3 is TGTGCCAGCAGCGGGGGCTACGAGCAGTACTTC. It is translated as CASSGGYEQYF.

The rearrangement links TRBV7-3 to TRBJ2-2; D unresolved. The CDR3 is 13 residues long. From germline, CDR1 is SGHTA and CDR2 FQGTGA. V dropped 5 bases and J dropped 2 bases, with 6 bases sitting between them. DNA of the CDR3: TGTGCCAGCAGCCCTCTAAACACCGGGGAGCTGTTTTTT. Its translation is CASSPLNTGELFF. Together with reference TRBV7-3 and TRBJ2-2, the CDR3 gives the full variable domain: GAGVSQTPSNKVTEKGKYVELRCDPISGHTALYWYRQSLGQGPEFLIYFQGTGAADDSGLPNDRFFAVRPEGSVSTLKIQRTERGDSAVYLCASSPLNTGELFFGEGSRLTVL.